The sequence of this T cell receptor (beta chain) was determined in a study of blood T cell repertoires in COVID-19. Turning to the study itself: T cells, B-cell-depleted T cells, or PBMCs provided the cDNA or gDNA that served as material.

Original processing methods: Nucleated cell counts were estimated from reference gene primer amplification. The table came from immunoSEQ multiplex PCR; TCRdb's copy has only in-frame clones and leaves some out. V and J calls and clone size are as listed in that table; D and trimming were resolved from the DNA. The table lists about 180,000 clones, around four fifths of them singletons. Germline values: CDR1 SGHNT, CDR2 YYREEE (reference sequence). This CDR3 has 15 amino acids. Trimming removed 2 bases from V and 0 bases from J, with 9 bases in between. The V and J genes are TRBV5-4 and TRBJ2-1, with D possibly TRBD2 on 6 matching bases. The sample comprised peripheral blood. This receptor was obtained from a man aged 70 or older with active or convalescent COVID-19. The CDR3 protein is CASSFGLPSYNEQFF. CDR3 bases: TGTGCCAGCAGCTTCGGACTACCCTCCTACAATGAGCAGTTCTTC.